This T cell receptor (beta chain) comes out of a study of memory CD8 T cells in hepatitis C reinfection. TCRdb's copy holds only in-frame clones and misses some; the assay was immunoSEQ multiplex PCR. The sample lists 45,000 to 55,000 clones; roughly 89% were seen once. The CDR3 runs to 16 residues. The V and J ends lost 4 bases and 3 bases respectively, with 16 bases between them. Per the germline V gene, CDR1 is SGDLS and CDR2 is YYNGEE. Documented time point: pre-reinfection, 55 to 20 weeks before reinfection detection. Sorted cells were sequenced directly ex vivo without any in vitro expansion. This TCR was sampled from a man aged 18 to 35 with hepatitis C virus infection. Sequenced input: naive CD8+ T cells sorted from blood. The chain joins TRBV9 to TRBJ2-2, with D perhaps matching TRBD1 (6 bases). Written as DNA, the CDR3 is TGTGCCAGCAGCCCTTCAGGGGACGCTGACACCGGGGAGCTGTTTTTT. This gives the protein CASSPSGDADTGELFF.